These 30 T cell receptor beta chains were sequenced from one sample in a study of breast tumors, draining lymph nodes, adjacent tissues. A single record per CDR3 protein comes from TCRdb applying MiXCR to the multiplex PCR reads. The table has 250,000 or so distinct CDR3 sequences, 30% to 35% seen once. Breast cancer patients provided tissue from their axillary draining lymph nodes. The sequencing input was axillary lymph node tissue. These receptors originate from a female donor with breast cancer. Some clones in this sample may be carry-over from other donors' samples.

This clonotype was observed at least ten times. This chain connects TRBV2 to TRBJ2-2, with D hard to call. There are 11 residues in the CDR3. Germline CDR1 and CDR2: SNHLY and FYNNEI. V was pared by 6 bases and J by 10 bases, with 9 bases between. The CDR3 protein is CASRTPAELFF. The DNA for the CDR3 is TGTGCCAGCAGAACTCCAGCGGAGCTGTTTTTT.

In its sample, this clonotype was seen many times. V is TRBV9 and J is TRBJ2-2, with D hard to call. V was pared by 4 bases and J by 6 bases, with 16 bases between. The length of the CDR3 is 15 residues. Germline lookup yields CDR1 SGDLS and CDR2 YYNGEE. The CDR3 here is CASSPRPGRAGELFF. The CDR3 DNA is TGTGCCAGCAGCCCCCGCCCCGGAAGGGCCGGGGAGCTGTTTTTT.

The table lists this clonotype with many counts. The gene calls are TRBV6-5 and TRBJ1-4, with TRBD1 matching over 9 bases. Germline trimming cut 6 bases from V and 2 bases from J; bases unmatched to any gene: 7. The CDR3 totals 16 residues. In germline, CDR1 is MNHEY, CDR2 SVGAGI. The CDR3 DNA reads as TGTGCCAGCAGGGACACAGGGGGCCGCACTAATGAAAAACTGTTTTTT. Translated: CASRDTGGRTNEKLFF.

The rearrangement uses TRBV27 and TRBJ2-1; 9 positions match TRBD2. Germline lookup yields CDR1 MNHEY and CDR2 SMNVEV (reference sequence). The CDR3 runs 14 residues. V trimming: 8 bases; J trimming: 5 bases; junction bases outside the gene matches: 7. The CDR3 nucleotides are TGTGCCAGCTGGATAGCGGGAGCCCACAATGAGCAGTTCTTC. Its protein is CASWIAGAHNEQFF.

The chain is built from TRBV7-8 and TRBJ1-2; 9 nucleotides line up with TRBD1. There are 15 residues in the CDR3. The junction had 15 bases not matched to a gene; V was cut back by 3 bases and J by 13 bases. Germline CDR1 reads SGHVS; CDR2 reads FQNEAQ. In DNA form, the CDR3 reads TGTGCCAGCAGCTTGGCCTTCGGGACAGGGAGATCGAGCACCTTC. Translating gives CASSLAFGTGRSSTF.

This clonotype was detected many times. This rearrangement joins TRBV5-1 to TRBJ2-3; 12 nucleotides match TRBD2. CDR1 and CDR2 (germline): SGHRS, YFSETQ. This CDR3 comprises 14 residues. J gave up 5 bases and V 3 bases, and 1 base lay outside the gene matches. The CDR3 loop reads CASSSSGRGDTQYF. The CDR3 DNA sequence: TGCGCCAGCAGCTCTAGCGGGAGGGGAGATACGCAGTATTTT.

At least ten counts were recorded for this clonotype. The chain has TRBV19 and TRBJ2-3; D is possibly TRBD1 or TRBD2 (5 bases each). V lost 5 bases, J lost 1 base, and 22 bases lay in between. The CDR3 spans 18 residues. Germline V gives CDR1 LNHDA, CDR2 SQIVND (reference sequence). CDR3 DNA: TGTGCCAGTAGTGCATACCCAACCGGGACCGAGCGCACAGATACGCAGTATTTT. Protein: CASSAYPTGTERTDTQYF.

CDR3 coding DNA: TGTGCCACCAGCAGAGCCCAGGGGATACAGCCCCAGCATTTT. Its protein product is CATSRAQGIQPQHF. The chain couples TRBV15 to TRBJ1-5, with D perhaps TRBD1 (6 bases). The germline gives CDR1 LNHNV, CDR2 YYDKDF (reference sequence). V was pared by 1 base and J by 7 bases, with 11 bases between. The CDR3 loop spans 14 amino acids.

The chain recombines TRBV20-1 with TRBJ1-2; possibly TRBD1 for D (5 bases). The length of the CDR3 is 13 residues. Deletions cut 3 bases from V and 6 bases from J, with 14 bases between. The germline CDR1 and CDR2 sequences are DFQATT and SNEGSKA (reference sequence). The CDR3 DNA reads TGCAGTGCTAGCGAGGCGGGAGGGGATGGCTACACCTTC. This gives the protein CSASEAGGDGYTF.

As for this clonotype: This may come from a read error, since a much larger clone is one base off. The CDR3 region is CASSIHQAGSTYGYTF. The CDR3 DNA is TGTGCCAGTAGTATACACCAAGCGGGGTCTACCTATGGCTACACCTTC. The chain couples TRBV19 to TRBJ1-2; unclear D gene. The V and J ends lost 2 bases and 4 bases respectively, with 17 bases between them. Germline loops: CDR1 LNHDA, CDR2 SQIVND (reference sequence). The CDR3 sequence is 16 residues long.

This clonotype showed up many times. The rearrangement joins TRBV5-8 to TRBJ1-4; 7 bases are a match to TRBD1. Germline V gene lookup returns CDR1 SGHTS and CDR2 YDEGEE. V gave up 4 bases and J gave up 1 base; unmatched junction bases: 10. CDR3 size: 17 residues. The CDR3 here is CASSPGDSLKTNEKLFF. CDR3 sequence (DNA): TGTGCCAGCAGCCCAGGGGACAGTCTCAAAACTAATGAAAAACTGTTTTTT.

CDR3 sequence (DNA): TGCAGCGCATCCCCAGGGCAGCTCTACGAGCAGTACTTC. This codes for CSASPGQLYEQYF. The gene calls are TRBV29-1 and TRBJ2-7; maybe TRBD1 (5 bases). In germline, CDR1 is SQVTM, CDR2 ANQGSEA. The V end was cut by 7 bases, the J end by 3 bases, with 16 bases between. The length of the CDR3 is 13 residues.

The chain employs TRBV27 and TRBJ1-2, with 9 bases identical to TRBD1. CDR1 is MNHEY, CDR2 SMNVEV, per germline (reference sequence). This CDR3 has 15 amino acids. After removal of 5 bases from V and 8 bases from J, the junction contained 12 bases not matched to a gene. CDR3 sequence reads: CASSTQGASRRGYTF. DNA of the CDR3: TGTGCCAGCAGTACACAGGGGGCCAGCCGGAGAGGCTACACCTTC.

The CDR3 DNA reads TGTGCCAGCAGCTTACCCCCGACAGGGAACACTGAAGCTTTCTTT. Translated, it gives CASSLPPTGNTEAFF. V is TRBV7-9 and J is TRBJ1-1; D possibly corresponds to TRBD1 (6 bases). Deletions cut 2 bases from V and 1 base from J, with 11 bases between. This CDR3 contains 15 residues. CDR1 is SEHNR and CDR2 is FQNEAQ in the germline V gene (reference sequence).

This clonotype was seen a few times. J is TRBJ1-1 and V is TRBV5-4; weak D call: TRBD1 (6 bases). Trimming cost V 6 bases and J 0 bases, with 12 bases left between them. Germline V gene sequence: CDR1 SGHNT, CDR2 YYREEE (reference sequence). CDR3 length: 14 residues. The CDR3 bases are TGTGCCAGCACCGACCCAGGGGTGAACACTGAAGCTTTCTTT. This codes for CASTDPGVNTEAFF.

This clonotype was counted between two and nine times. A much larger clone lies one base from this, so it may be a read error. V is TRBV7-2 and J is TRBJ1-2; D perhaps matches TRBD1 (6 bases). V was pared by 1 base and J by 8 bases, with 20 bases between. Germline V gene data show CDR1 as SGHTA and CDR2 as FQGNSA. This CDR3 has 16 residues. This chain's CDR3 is CASSLGRGVARGGYTF. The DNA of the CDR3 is TGTGCCAGCAGCTTAGGACGGGGGGTGGCGAGGGGGGGCTACACCTTC.

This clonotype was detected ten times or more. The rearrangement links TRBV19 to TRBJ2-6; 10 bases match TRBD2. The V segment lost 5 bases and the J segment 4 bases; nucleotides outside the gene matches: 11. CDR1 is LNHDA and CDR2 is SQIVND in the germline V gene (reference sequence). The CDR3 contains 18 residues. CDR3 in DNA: TGTGCCAGTAGTTCAGGACTAGCGGTGGCGGGGGGGGCCAACGTCCTGACTTTC. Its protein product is CASSSGLAVAGGANVLTF.

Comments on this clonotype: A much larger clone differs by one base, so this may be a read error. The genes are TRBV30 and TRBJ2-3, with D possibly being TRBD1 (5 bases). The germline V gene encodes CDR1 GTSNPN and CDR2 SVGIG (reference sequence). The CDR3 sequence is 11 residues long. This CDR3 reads CAWKTTGTQYF. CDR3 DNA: TGTGCCTGGAAAACCACAGGTACGCAGTATTTT.

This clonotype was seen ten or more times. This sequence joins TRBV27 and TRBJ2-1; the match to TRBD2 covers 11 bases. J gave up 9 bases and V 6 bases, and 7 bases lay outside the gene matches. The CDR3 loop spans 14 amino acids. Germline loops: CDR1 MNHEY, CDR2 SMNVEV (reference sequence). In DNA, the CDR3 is TGTGCCAGCAGGAGACTAGCGGGACTGGTTGAGCAGTTCTTC. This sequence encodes CASRRLAGLVEQFF.

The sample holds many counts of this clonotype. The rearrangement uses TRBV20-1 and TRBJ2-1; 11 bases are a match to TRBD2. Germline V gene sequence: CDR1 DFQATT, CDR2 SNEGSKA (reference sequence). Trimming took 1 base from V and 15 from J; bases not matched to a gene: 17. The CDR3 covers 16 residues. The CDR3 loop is CSARARTSGSPPLVFF. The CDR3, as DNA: TGCAGTGCTAGAGCCCGCACTAGCGGGAGCCCCCCTCTGGTGTTCTTC.

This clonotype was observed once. Written as DNA, the CDR3 is TGTGCCAGCAGAAAAACCGGGGCAGGGGATGGCTACACCTTC. Protein product: CASRKTGAGDGYTF. The chain couples TRBV6-2 or TRBV6-3 to TRBJ1-2, with D possibly matching TRBD1 (6 bases). Germline CDR1 is MNHEY and CDR2 is SVGEGT. This CDR3 region has 14 residues. V was cut by 6 bases and J by 6 bases, with 17 bases left in between.

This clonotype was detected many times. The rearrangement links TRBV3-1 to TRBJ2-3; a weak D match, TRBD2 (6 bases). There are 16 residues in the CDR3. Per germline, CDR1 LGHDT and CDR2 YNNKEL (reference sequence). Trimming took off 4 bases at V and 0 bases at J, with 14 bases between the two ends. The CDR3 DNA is TGTGCCAGCAGCCGCGGGGACTGGCTTAGCACAGATACGCAGTATTTT. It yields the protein CASSRGDWLSTDTQYF.

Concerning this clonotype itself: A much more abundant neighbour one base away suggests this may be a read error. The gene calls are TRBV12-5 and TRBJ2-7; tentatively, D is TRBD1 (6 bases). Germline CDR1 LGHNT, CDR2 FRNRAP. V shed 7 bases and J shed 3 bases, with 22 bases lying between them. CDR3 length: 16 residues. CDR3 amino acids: CASDSLTGSIGYEQYF. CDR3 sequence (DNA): TGTGCTAGTGATTCCCTTACAGGGAGTATCGGCTACGAGCAGTACTTC.

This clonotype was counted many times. For the CDR3, the DNA is TGTGCCAGCAGCCAAGATCCACAGAAGGAGACCCAGTACTTC. It translates to CASSQDPQKETQYF. V usage is TRBV3-1 and J usage is TRBJ2-5; D unclear. The CDR3 runs 14 residues. V was cut by 0 bases and J by 5 bases, with 10 bases left in between. Germline V CDR1 and CDR2: LGHDT, YNNKEL (reference sequence).

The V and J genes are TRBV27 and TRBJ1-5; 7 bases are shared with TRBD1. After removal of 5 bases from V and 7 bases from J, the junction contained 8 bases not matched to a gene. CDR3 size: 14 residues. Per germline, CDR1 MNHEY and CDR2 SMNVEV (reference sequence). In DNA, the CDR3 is TGTGCCAGCAGTACACGACAGGGTCGACAGCCCCAGCATTTT. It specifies CASSTRQGRQPQHF.

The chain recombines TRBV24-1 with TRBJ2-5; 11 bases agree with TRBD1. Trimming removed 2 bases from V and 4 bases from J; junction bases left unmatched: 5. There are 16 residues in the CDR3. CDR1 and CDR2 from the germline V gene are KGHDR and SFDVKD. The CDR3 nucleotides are TGTGCCACCAGTGATTCGGGACAGGGGGACGGAGAGACCCAGTACTTC. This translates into CATSDSGQGDGETQYF.

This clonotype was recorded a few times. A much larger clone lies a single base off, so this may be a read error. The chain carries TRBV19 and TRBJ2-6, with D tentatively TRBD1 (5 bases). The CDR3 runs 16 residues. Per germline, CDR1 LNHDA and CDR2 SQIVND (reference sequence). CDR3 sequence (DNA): TGTGCCAGTAGTATATATGGGGCGCATGGGGCCAACGCCCTGACTTTC. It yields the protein CASSIYGAHGANALTF.

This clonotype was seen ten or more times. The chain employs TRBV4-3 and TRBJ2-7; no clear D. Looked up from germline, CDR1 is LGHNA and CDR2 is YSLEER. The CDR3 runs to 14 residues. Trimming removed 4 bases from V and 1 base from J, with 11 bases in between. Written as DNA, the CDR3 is TGCGCCAGCAGCCCTCAGGCGAGATCCTACGAGCAGTACTTC. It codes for CASSPQARSYEQYF.

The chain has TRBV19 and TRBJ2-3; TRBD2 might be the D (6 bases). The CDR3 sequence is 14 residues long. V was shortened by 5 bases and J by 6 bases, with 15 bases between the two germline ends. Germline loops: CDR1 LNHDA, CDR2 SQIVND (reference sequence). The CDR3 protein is CASSPPQGRDTQYF. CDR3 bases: TGTGCCAGTAGTCCCCCCCAAGGGAGGGATACGCAGTATTTT.

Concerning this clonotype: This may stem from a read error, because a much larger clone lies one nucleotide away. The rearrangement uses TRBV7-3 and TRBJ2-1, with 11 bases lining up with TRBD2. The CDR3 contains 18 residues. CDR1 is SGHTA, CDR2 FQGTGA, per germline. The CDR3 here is CASSYTPSGTSGYNERFF. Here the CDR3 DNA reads TGTGCCAGCAGCTATACCCCCTCCGGGACTAGCGGATACAATGAGCGGTTCTTC.